The text below deals with one TCR beta chain. This entry comes from a study of tumor-infiltrating lymphocytes in oesophageal squamous cell carcinoma. Trimming shortened V by 2 bases and J by 1 base, and 11 bases separated the two germline ends. Per the germline V gene, CDR1 is LNHNV and CDR2 is YYDKDF (reference sequence). The CDR3 has 15 amino acids. TCRdb independently ran MiXCR on the PCR reads; one entry per CDR3 protein. The sample lists just under 20,000 distinct CDR3 sequences, around 39% occurring once. This TCR came from a male donor with esophageal squamous cell carcinoma. The rearrangement uses TRBV15 and TRBJ1-1; D unresolved. Sequencing input: esophageal tumor tissue. CDR3: CATSRSNLGNTEAFF. The CDR3 coding sequence is TGTGCCACCAGCAGATCGAATTTGGGGAACACTGAAGCTTTCTTT.